These T cell receptor beta chains were read from a single sample in a study of T cell responses to AZD1222 COVID-19 vaccine. The assay was immunoSEQ multiplex PCR, and TCRdb's table has in-frame clones only and misses some. The sample lists around 190,000 clones, approximately 86% occurring once. Sample: peripheral blood, taken on day 0 of AZD1222 vaccination. These receptors were collected from an adult in good health. Each CDR3 is given with its conserved first and last residue. Each record gives: J gene, V gene, D gene, clone size, CDR3 DNA, CDR3 protein. D genes are given only for firm matches. A row's size may be missing; if present it is once, few, many or a size class.

J: TRBJ1-2; V: TRBV28; D: NA; size: NA; DNA: TGTGCCAGCAGTTTATTATTGGGGGCAGGGGGCTACACCTTC; CDR3: CASSLLLGAGGYTF
J: TRBJ2-1; V: TRBV5-1; D: TRBD2; size: NA; DNA: TGCGCCAGCCGTACTAGCGGTCCTCGGAATGAGCAGTTCTTC; CDR3: CASRTSGPRNEQFF
J: TRBJ1-2; V: TRBV11-2; D: NA; size: NA; DNA: TGTGCCAGCAGCCCGGGACTAAACTATGGCTACACCTTC; CDR3: CASSPGLNYGYTF
J: TRBJ2-3; V: TRBV14; D: TRBD1; size: once; DNA: TGTGCCAGCAGCCAAGCGGGAAGGGGGCGCCCCCCAGGCACAGATACGCAGTATTTT; CDR3: CASSQAGRGRPPGTDTQYF
J: TRBJ1-1; V: TRBV5-6; D: NA; size: NA; DNA: TGTGCCAGCAGCTTGGCCGGCAGAAGCATGAACACTGAAGCTTTCTTT; CDR3: CASSLAGRSMNTEAFF
J: TRBJ2-3; V: TRBV28; D: NA; size: NA; DNA: TGTGCCAGCAGTACCGGGACTGCGGACACAGATACGCAGTATTTT; CDR3: CASSTGTADTDTQYF
J: TRBJ2-7; V: TRBV19; D: TRBD1; size: NA; DNA: TGTGCCAGTAGTACGGCGGACAGGGGGGTAGGGTACGAGCAGTACTTC; CDR3: CASSTADRGVGYEQYF
J: TRBJ1-2; V: TRBV18; D: NA; size: NA; DNA: TGTGCCAGCTCGCCTCCGACAGGATTTAACTATGGCTACACCTTC; CDR3: CASSPPTGFNYGYTF
J: TRBJ2-1; V: TRBV19; D: NA; size: NA; DNA: TGTGCCAGTAGTATCGGAGCGAACAATGAGCAGTTCTTC; CDR3: CASSIGANNEQFF
J: TRBJ1-3; V: TRBV5-6; D: NA; size: NA; DNA: TGTGCCAGCACCATCACGAGGGGAAACACCATATATTTT; CDR3: CASTITRGNTIYF
J: TRBJ2-3; V: TRBV18; D: NA; size: NA; DNA: TGTGCCAGCTCACCCTCCAGCACAGATACGCAGTATTTT; CDR3: CASSPSSTDTQYF
J: TRBJ1-5; V: TRBV3-1/TRBV3-2; D: NA; size: NA; DNA: TGTGCCAGCGGCGATAGCAATCAGCCCCAGCATTTT; CDR3: CASGDSNQPQHF
J: TRBJ2-5; V: TRBV7-3; D: TRBD1; size: NA; DNA: TGTGCCAGCAGCGCTTACAGGGGAGAGACCCAGTACTTC; CDR3: CASSAYRGETQYF
J: TRBJ2-7; V: TRBV5-1; D: NA; size: once; DNA: TGCGCCAGCAGCCACGACAGGCTTCCCTCCTACGAGCAGTACTTC; CDR3: CASSHDRLPSYEQYF
J: TRBJ1-4; V: TRBV4-1; D: NA; size: NA; DNA: TGCGCCAGCAGCCAAGAAGTGGGGGATAGGGAAAAACTGTTTTTT; CDR3: CASSQEVGDREKLFF
J: TRBJ1-5; V: TRBV28; D: NA; size: NA; DNA: TGTGCCAGCAGTCCGAATCAGCCCCAGCATTTT; CDR3: CASSPNQPQHF
J: TRBJ1-6; V: TRBV6-6; D: NA; size: NA; DNA: TGTGCCAGCAGAACAGGCTTTAGCTCCTATAATTCACCCCTCCACTTT; CDR3: CASRTGFSSYNSPLHF
J: TRBJ2-1; V: TRBV20-1; D: TRBD2; size: NA; DNA: TGCAGCGCGGGGGGGGACAATGAGCAGTTCTTC; CDR3: CSAGGDNEQFF
J: TRBJ2-5; V: TRBV9; D: NA; size: NA; DNA: TGTGCCAGCAGCGGGACTGGCCAAGAGACCCAGTACTTC; CDR3: CASSGTGQETQYF
J: TRBJ2-5; V: TRBV7-2; D: NA; size: NA; DNA: TGTGCCAGCAGCCCCCTGGGGGGGGCCGTGGAGACCCAGTACTTC; CDR3: CASSPLGGAVETQYF
J: TRBJ1-1; V: TRBV5-4; D: NA; size: NA; DNA: TGTGCCAGCAGCTCCCCCGGCGGGTTAACGATGAACACTGAAGCTTTCTTT; CDR3: CASSSPGGLTMNTEAFF
J: TRBJ2-5; V: TRBV7-3; D: NA; size: NA; DNA: TGTGCCAGCAGCCCCGGGGTCGCGGAGACCCAGTACTTC; CDR3: CASSPGVAETQYF
J: TRBJ1-2; V: TRBV24-1; D: TRBD1; size: NA; DNA: TGTGCCACCAGTGATAGGGACAGGGAAGGTGGCTACACCTTC; CDR3: CATSDRDREGGYTF
J: TRBJ2-1; V: TRBV19; D: NA; size: NA; DNA: TGTGCCAGTAGTAGGGCTCCCAGCTCCTACAATGAGCAGTTCTTC; CDR3: CASSRAPSSYNEQFF
J: TRBJ1-3; V: TRBV14; D: TRBD1; size: once; DNA: TGTGCCAGCAGCCTTGGACAGGGGAGAAACACCATATATTTT; CDR3: CASSLGQGRNTIYF
J: TRBJ1-1; V: TRBV27; D: NA; size: NA; DNA: TGTGCCAGCAGTCTCACAGGGACTGAAGCTTTCTTT; CDR3: CASSLTGTEAFF
J: TRBJ2-1; V: TRBV3-1/TRBV3-2; D: NA; size: NA; DNA: TGTGCCAGCAGCCAAGAGGCGGGGGCTGCGGGGGAGCAGTTCTTC; CDR3: CASSQEAGAAGEQFF
J: TRBJ2-1; V: TRBV3-1/TRBV3-2; D: NA; size: NA; DNA: TGTGCCAGCAGCCAAGTTTACAGGGAAGGTAATGAGCAGTTCTTC; CDR3: CASSQVYREGNEQFF
J: TRBJ1-1; V: TRBV30; D: NA; size: NA; DNA: TGTGCCGGATATCGTCAGGGACTGAACACTGAAGCTTTCTTT; CDR3: CAGYRQGLNTEAFF
J: TRBJ1-2; V: TRBV5-1; D: TRBD1; size: NA; DNA: TGCGCCAGCAGCCTGACAGGGGGCATAATTGGTGGCTACACCTTC; CDR3: CASSLTGGIIGGYTF
J: TRBJ2-5; V: TRBV6-5; D: NA; size: NA; DNA: TGTGCCAGCAGGGACCCGGGGAACTTAGAGACCCAGTACTTC; CDR3: CASRDPGNLETQYF
J: TRBJ2-3; V: TRBV9; D: NA; size: NA; DNA: TGTGCCAGCAGCCACAATATTCAGCGGCGCACAGATACGCAGTATTTT; CDR3: CASSHNIQRRTDTQYF
J: TRBJ2-1; V: TRBV4-2; D: NA; size: NA; DNA: TGTGCCAGCAGCCAAGGCCTAGACTCCTACAATGAGCAGTTCTTC; CDR3: CASSQGLDSYNEQFF
J: TRBJ2-7; V: TRBV7-3; D: TRBD2; size: few; DNA: TGTGCCAGCAGGCAAAGCGGGAACGTCTCCTACGAGCAGTACTTC; CDR3: CASRQSGNVSYEQYF
J: TRBJ1-3; V: TRBV14; D: NA; size: NA; DNA: TGTGCCAGCAGCCAGCAGGGGCTTGGAAACACCATATATTTT; CDR3: CASSQQGLGNTIYF